This TCR beta chain was sequenced for a study of glioma-infiltrating T cells. Amplification of TCR alpha and beta CDR3 regions from RNA used iRepertoire nested multiplex PCR. MiXCR, applied by TCRdb to the multiplex PCR reads, yields one record per CDR3 protein. Of roughly 350,000 distinct CDR3 sequences in the sample, around 45% are singletons; the top ten hold more than 10%. This CDR3 is 14 amino acids long. Germline CDR1 and CDR2: MDHEN and SYDVKM. The V gene lost 9 bases and the J gene lost 8 bases, with 22 bases spanning the gap. This clonotype was sampled from a human donor with low-grade glioma or glioblastoma, undergoing nonglioma brain surgery, or in good health (not recorded which). The rearrangement joins TRBV28 to TRBJ1-2, with D possibly matching TRBD1 (6 bases). The sequenced material came from glioma tissue, nonneoplastic brain tissue, or PBMCs (not recorded which). The CDR3 protein is CARSAHDRTQGYTF. CDR3 nucleotide sequence: TGTGCCAGAAGTGCCCACGACAGGACGCAAGGCTACACCTTC.